This TCR beta chain was obtained from a study of neurological immune-mediated disorders. This clonotype was counted many times. TCRdb itself ran the 5' RACE reads through MiXCR, one entry per CDR3 protein. The top ten clones hold 0.95% to 1.3% of a sample with roughly 75,000 distinct CDR3 sequences, just over 2.5% of them seen once. CDR1 is DFQATT and CDR2 is SNEGSKA in the germline V gene (reference sequence). This CDR3 region has 14 residues. Trimming removed 3 bases from V and 7 bases from J; junction bases left unmatched: 6. The sequencing input was PBMCs. The origin of this receptor is a woman between 25 and 40 years old with multiple sclerosis. V gene TRBV20-1 combines with J gene TRBJ2-1; 10 positions agree with TRBD2. CDR3 bases: TGCAGTGCTAGTTTGCCTAGCGGGAGTAATGAGCAGTTCTTC. Protein: CSASLPSGSNEQFF.